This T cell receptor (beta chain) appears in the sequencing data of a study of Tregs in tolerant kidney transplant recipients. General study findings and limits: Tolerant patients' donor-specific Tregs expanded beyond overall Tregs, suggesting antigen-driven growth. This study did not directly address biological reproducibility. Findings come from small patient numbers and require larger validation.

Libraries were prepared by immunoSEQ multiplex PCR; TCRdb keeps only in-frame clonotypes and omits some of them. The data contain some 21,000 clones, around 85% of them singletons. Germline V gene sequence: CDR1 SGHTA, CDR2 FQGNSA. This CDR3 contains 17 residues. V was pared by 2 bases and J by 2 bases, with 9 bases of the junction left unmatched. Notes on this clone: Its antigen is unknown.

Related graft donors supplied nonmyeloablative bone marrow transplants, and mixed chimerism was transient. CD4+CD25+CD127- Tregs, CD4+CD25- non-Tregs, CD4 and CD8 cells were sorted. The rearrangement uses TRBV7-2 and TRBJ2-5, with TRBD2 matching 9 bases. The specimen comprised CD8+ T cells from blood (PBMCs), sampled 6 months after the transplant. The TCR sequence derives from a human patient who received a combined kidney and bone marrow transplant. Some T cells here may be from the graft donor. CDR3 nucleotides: TGTGCCAGCAGCTTATTCCGGGGGCGGGAGGGGCAAGAGACCCAGTACTTC. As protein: CASSLFRGREGQETQYF.